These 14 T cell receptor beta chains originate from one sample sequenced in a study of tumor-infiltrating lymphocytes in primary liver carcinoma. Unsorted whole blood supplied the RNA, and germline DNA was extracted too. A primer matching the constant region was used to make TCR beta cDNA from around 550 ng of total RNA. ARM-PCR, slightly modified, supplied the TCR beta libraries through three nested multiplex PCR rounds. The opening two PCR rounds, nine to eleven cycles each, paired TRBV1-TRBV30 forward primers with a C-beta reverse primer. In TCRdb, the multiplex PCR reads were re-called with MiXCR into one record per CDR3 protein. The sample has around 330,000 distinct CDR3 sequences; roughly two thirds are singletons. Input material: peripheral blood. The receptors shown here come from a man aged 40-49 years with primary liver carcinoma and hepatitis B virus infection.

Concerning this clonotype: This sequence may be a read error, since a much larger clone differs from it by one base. The CDR3 sequence is CSVGTSETYSEQFF. The CDR3 nucleotides are TGCAGCGTTGGGACTAGCGAGACTTACAGTGAGCAGTTCTTC. The chain uses TRBV29-1 and TRBJ2-1; the match to TRBD2 covers 9 bases. The germline V gene has CDR1 SQVTM and CDR2 ANQGSEA. This CDR3 comprises 14 residues.

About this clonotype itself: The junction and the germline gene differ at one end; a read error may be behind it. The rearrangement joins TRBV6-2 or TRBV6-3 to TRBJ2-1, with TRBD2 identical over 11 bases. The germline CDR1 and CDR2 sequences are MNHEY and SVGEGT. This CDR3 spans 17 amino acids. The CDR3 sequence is CVSSPAGTSGLYNGQFF. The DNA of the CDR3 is TGTGTCAGCAGCCCCGCCGGGACTAGCGGCCTATACAATGGACAGTTCTTC.

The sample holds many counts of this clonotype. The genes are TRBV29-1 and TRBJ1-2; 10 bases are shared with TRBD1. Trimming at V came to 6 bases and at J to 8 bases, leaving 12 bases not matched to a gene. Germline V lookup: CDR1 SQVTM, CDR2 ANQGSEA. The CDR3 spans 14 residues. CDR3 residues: CSVGDPDRGQGYTF. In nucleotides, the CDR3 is TGCAGCGTCGGGGACCCTGACAGGGGGCAAGGCTACACCTTC.

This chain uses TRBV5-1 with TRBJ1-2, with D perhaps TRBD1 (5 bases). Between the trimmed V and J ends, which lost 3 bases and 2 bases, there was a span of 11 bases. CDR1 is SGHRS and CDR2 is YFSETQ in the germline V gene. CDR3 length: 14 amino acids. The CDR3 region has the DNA TGCGCCAGCAGCTCGGGGGACGGGAACTATGGCTACACCTTC. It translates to CASSSGDGNYGYTF.

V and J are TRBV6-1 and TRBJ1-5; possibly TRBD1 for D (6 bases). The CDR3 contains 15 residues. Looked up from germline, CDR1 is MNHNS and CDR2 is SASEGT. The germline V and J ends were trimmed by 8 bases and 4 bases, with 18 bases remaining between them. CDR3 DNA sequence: TGTGCCAGCGTTCCGGACAGAGGTTTTAATCAGCCCCAGCATTTT. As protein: CASVPDRGFNQPQHF.

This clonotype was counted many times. DNA for the CDR3: TGCGCCAGCAGTGAGTCCGGACAGGGTACCTACAATGAGCAGTTCTTC. It specifies CASSESGQGTYNEQFF. The chain has TRBV10-1 and TRBJ2-1; TRBD1 agrees at 8 bases. With 0 bases clipped from V and 2 bases from J, the junction kept 3 bases outside the gene matches. This CDR3 spans 16 amino acids. CDR1 is WNHNN, CDR2 SYGVQD, per germline (reference sequence).

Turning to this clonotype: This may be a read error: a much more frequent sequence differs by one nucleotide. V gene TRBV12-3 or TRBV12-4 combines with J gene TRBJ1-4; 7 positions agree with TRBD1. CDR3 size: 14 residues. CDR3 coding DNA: TGTGCCAGCAGTTTAAGAGGGGGCGACGAAAAACTGCTTTTT. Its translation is CASSLRGGDEKLLF.

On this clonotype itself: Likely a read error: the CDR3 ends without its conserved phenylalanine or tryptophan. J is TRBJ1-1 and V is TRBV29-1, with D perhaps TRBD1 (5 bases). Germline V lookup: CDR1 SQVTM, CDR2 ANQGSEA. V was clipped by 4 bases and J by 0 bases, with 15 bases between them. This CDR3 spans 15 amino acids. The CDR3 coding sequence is TGCAGCGTTGCGGCAGGGTGTGGAATGAACACTGAAGCTTTCCTT. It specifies CSVAAGCGMNTEAFL.

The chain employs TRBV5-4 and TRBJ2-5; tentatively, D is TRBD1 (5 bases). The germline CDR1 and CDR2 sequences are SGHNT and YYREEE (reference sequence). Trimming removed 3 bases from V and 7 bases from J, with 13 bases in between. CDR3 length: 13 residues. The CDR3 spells CASSSPGKGTQYF. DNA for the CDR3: TGTGCCAGCAGCTCGCCAGGGAAGGGGACCCAGTACTTC.

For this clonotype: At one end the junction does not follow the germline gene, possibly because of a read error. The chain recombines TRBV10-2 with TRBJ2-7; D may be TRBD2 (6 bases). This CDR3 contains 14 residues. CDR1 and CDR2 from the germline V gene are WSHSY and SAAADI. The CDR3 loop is CASRVLAAMGEQCF. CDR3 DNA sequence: TGCGCCAGCAGAGTACTAGCTGCCATGGGTGAGCAGTGCTTC.

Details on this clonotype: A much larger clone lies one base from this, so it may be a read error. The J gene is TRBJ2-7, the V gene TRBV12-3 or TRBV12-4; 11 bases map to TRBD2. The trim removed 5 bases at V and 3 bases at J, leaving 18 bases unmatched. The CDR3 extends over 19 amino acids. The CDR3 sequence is CASSPAGRRGTSGLYEQYF. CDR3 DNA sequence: TGTGCCAGCAGTCCCGCAGGCAGGCGAGGGACTAGCGGCCTCTACGAGCAGTACTTC.

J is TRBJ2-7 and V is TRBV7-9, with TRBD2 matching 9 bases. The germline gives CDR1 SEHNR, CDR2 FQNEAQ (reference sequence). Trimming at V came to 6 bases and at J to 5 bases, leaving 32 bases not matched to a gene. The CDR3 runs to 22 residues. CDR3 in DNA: TGTGCCAGCAGTCCCCTTCCCGGGACTCCTCTGAGAAGGGCGGGAGGGCCCAACGAGCAGTACTTC. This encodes CASSPLPGTPLRRAGGPNEQYF.

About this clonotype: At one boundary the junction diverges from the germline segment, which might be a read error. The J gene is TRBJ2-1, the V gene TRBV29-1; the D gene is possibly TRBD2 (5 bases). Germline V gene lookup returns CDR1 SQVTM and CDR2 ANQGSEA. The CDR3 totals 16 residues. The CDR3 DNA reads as TGCAGCGTTGGGTACAGAGCGGCATTCGCATACATTGAGCTGTTCTTC. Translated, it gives CSVGYRAAFAYIELFF.

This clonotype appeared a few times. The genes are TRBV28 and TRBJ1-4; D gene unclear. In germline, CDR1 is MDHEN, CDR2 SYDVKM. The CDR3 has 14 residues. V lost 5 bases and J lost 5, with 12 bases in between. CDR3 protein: CASSLERPNEKLFF. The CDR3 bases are TGTGCCAGCAGTCTCGAAAGGCCAAATGAAAAACTGTTTTTT.